A selection of T cell receptor beta chains follows, all from one sample in a study of neurological immune-mediated disorders. TCRdb called the 5' RACE reads again in MiXCR, with one record for every CDR3 protein. In the table there are tens of thousands of distinct CDR3 sequences, around 4.2% of which are singletons. Input material: PBMCs. The receptor set was obtained from a man between 50 and 59 years old with multiple sclerosis. Each CDR3 is given with its conserved first and last residue.

J gene | CDR3 length | V gene | CDR3 protein
TRBJ1-5 | 13 | TRBV6-1 | CASTQTLGQPQHF
TRBJ2-1 | 15 | TRBV5-1 | CASSSGTSAYNEQFF
TRBJ2-1 | 14 | TRBV20-1 | CSAYGTSGVNEQFF
TRBJ2-1 | 15 | TRBV10-3 | CAIITPGLVNNEQFF
TRBJ2-3 | 14 | TRBV12-3/TRBV12-4 | CASSRIDRGDTQYF
TRBJ1-2 | 15 | TRBV20-1 | CSANYGVPPSYGYTF
TRBJ1-3 | 17 | TRBV18 | CASSPQARGPVGNTIYF
TRBJ2-7 | 15 | TRBV28 | CASSLAPRGAQEQYF
TRBJ1-1 | 19 | TRBV6-2/TRBV6-3 | CASSYVGLRDRAMNTEAFF
TRBJ2-5 | 16 | TRBV7-9 | CASSLVGRGHAETQYF
TRBJ2-4 | 20 | TRBV27 | CASSFRPNSYLAAAKNIQYF
TRBJ2-3 | 16 | TRBV25-1 | CASSLGLSGRTDTQYF
TRBJ2-7 | 13 | TRBV7-3 | CASSLRTRGEQYF
TRBJ1-3 | 13 | TRBV12-3/TRBV12-4 | CASSDSSGNTIYF
TRBJ2-2 | 15 | TRBV5-1 | CASSTTQGTTGELFF
TRBJ2-1 | 14 | TRBV12-3/TRBV12-4 | CASSSQGLWNEQFF
TRBJ2-1 | 13 | TRBV6-2/TRBV6-3 | CASSRLTGGANSF
TRBJ2-3 | 14 | TRBV5-1 | CASSFVGMSDTQYF
TRBJ1-6 | 13 | TRBV6-5 | CASSGGGDSPLNF
TRBJ1-1 | 12 | TRBV4-1 | CASSQGWTEAFF
TRBJ2-2 | 14 | TRBV25-1 | CASSEYGGSGELFF
TRBJ2-4 | 18 | TRBV15 | CATSSTNRDLVSRNIQYF